Listed below are T cell receptor beta chains from one sample, sequenced in a study of metastatic and nonmetastatic thyroid tumors. Through MiXCR, TCRdb re-clonotyped the PCR reads. The sample has approximately 12,000 clones, 20% to 25% seen once; the top ten hold roughly 3.6%. Sequencing input: blood. Receptors were obtained from a female donor with papillary thyroid cancer or a benign thyroid nodule (not recorded which). Some clones in this sample may be carry-over from other donors' samples. CDR3s include the opening cysteine and the closing phenylalanine or tryptophan. The D gene is left open where the match is weak. Only part of the rows carry a size: once, few, many, or a class if the clone is expanded.

>many|NA|TRBV11-1|TRBJ2-1
CASSHGTGVYNEQFF
TGTGCCAGCAGCCACGGAACAGGAGTGTACAATGAGCAGTTCTTC
>NA|NA|TRBV6-1|TRBJ1-2
CASRPIDGHYGYTF
TGTGCCAGCAGACCCATCGACGGGCACTATGGCTACACCTTC
>NA|TRBD2|TRBV7-8|TRBJ2-2
CASSFRTSGRKDTGELFF
TGTGCCAGCAGCTTCCGGACTAGCGGGAGGAAGGACACCGGGGAGCTGTTTTTT
>many|NA|TRBV10-3|TRBJ1-2
CAISAGTEQVYGYTF
TGTGCCATCAGTGCGGGGACGGAACAGGTCTATGGCTACACCTTC
>many|TRBD2|TRBV5-1|TRBJ2-3
CASSSGTGGGTDTQYF
TGCGCCAGCAGCTCTGGGACGGGAGGAGGGACAGATACGCAGTATTTT
>many|NA|TRBV4-1|TRBJ2-2
CASSQEDNTGELFF
TGCGCCAGCAGCCAAGAGGACAACACCGGGGAGCTGTTTTTT
>NA|NA|TRBV20-1|TRBJ2-1
CSASPPGTDTYNEQFF
TGCAGTGCTAGCCCCCCCGGGACGGACACCTACAATGAGCAGTTCTTC
>NA|TRBD1|TRBV9|TRBJ2-5
CASSTRTGAGETQYF
TGTGCCAGCAGCACTCGGACAGGGGCGGGAGAGACCCAGTACTTC
>NA|TRBD2|TRBV20-1|TRBJ2-3
CSARDIWGGLSTDTQYF
TGCAGTGCTAGAGATATATGGGGGGGACTAAGCACAGATACGCAGTATTTT
>medium-sized|TRBD1|TRBV7-2|TRBJ2-7
CASSLETGGYEQYF
TGTGCCAGCAGCTTAGAAACAGGGGGCTACGAGCAGTACTTC
>many|NA|TRBV5-8|TRBJ1-1
CASSLHSSRPNTEAFF
TGTGCCAGCAGCTTACATAGTAGCAGACCTAACACTGAAGCTTTCTTT
>many|NA|TRBV10-3|TRBJ2-3
CAFRASGTDTQYF
TGTGCCTTCAGGGCTAGTGGAACAGATACGCAGTATTTT
>many|TRBD2|TRBV5-1|TRBJ2-2
CASSPHRLALDTGELFF
TGCGCCAGCAGCCCCCACCGACTAGCGCTCGACACCGGGGAGCTGTTTTTT
>medium-sized|NA|TRBV2|TRBJ1-5
CASSYQGTNQPQHF
TGTGCCAGCAGTTACCAGGGGACCAATCAGCCCCAGCATTTT
>NA|NA|TRBV7-2|TRBJ1-1
CASSLGAANTEAFF
TGTGCCAGCAGCTTAGGGGCAGCAAACACTGAAGCTTTCTTT
>NA|NA|TRBV11-2|TRBJ1-1
CASSLVIFLGTGDTEAFF
TGTGCCAGCAGCTTAGTGATCTTTCTAGGTACGGGAGACACTGAAGCTTTCTTT
>few|NA|TRBV2|TRBJ2-1
CASSERMSSYNEQFF
TGTGCCAGCAGTGAAAGAATGAGCTCCTACAATGAGCAGTTCTTC